The rows below give T cell receptor beta chains drawn from one sample of a study of beta chain features in type 1 diabetes. Sequencing was performed with immunoSEQ multiplex PCR; in TCRdb, only in-frame clones are kept and a portion is missing. The table shows 850,000 to 900,000 clones, with roughly 17% occurring only once. Sequenced input: naive CD4+ T cells from blood. The receptors come from a woman aged 18 to 35 in good health. CDR3s include the opening cysteine and the closing phenylalanine or tryptophan.

cdr3_aa	cdr3_length	v_call	j_call
CASSLSITGSHYGYTF	16	TRBV7-3	TRBJ1-2
CASSYRQGYGYTF	13	TRBV6-6	TRBJ1-2
CASSLKGLRQGSNTEAFF	18	TRBV7-9	TRBJ1-1
CASSWLAGGQETQYF	15	TRBV2	TRBJ2-5
CASRGRKETQYF	12	TRBV2	TRBJ2-5
CASSTIPGNYEQYF	14	TRBV5-1	TRBJ2-7
CASSERGHEQYF	12	TRBV28	NA
CASSPRDSADIQYF	14	TRBV18	TRBJ2-4
CASSQASGRAHEQFF	15	TRBV4-3	TRBJ2-1
CASSPERTGNTIYF	14	TRBV7-9	TRBJ1-3
CASSTVAGSSYNEQFF	16	TRBV19	TRBJ2-1
CASSQGRTATYEQYF	15	TRBV4-1	TRBJ2-7
CASSADRVYYEQYF	14	TRBV7-8	TRBJ2-7
CASSPKGGDTQYF	13	TRBV7-3	TRBJ2-3
CASSLGQGNYGYTF	14	TRBV5-1	TRBJ1-2
CASSPGQGARSSYEQYF	17	TRBV11-2	NA
CASSLAPFTEAFF	13	TRBV7-2	TRBJ1-1
CAISESGLSGNTIYF	15	TRBV10-3	TRBJ1-3
CASSLIRESGELFF	14	TRBV7-2	TRBJ2-2
CASFSDRVNSNTGELFF	17	TRBV28	TRBJ2-2
CASSPAGGRTEQYF	14	TRBV5-1	TRBJ2-7
CASSPTPMRGVEQYF	15	TRBV7-3	TRBJ2-7
CATSRSRGMRDNEQFF	16	TRBV15	TRBJ2-1